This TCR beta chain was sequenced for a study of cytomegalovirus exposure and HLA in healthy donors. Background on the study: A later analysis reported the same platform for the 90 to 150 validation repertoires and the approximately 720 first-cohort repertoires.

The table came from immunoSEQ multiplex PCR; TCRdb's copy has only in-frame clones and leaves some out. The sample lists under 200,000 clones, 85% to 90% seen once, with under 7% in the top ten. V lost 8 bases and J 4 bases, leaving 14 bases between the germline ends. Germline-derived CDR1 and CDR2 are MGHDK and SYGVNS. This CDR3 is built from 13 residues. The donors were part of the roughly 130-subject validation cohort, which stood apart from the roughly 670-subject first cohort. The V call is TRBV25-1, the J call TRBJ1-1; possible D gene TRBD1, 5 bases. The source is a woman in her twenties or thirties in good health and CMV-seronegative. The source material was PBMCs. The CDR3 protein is CASGGIGGTEAFF. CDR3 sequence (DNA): TGTGCCAGCGGGGGAATAGGTGGCACTGAAGCTTTCTTT. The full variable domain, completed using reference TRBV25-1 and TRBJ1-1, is EADIYQTPRYLVIGTGKKITLECSQTMGHDKMYWYQQDPGMELHLIHYSYGVNSTEKGDLSSESTVSRIRTEHFPLTLESARPSHTSQYLCASGGIGGTEAFFGQGTRLTVV.